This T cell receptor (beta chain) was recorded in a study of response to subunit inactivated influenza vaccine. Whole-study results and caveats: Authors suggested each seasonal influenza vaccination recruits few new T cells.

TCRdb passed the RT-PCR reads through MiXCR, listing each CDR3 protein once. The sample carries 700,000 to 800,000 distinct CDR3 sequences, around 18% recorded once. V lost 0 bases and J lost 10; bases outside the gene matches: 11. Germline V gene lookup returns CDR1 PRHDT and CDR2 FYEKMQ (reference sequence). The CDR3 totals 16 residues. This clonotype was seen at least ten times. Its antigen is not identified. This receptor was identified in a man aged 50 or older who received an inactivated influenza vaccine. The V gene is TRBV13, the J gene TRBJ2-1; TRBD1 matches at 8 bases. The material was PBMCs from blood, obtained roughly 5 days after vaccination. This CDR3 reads CASSLGPGTGFKEQFF. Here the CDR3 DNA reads TGTGCCAGCAGCTTAGGCCCCGGGACAGGATTTAAAGAGCAGTTCTTC. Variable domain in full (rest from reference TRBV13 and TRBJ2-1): AAGVIQSPRHLIKEKRETATLKCYPIPRHDTVYWYQQGPGQDPQFLISFYEKMQSDKGSIPDRFSAQQFSDYHSELNMSSLELGDSALYFCASSLGPGTGFKEQFFGPGTRLTVL.